The 2 T cell receptor beta chains given below trace back to one sample, sequenced in a study of shared clonotypes between healthy human individuals. Naivety among CD8 cells was defined by CD45RO negativity and positive CCR7 selection, thereby excluding terminally differentiated effector memory CD45RA+ cells. TCRdb's table, derived via immunoSEQ multiplex PCR, lists solely in-frame clones and lacks some. Of millions of clones in the sample, more than 85% were seen once. The sequenced material came from naive CD8+ T cells from PBMCs. The receptors come from a man aged 18 to 35 in good health. Some clones in this sample may be carry-over from other donors' samples.

This clone was counted only a few times. This chain joins TRBV5-4 and TRBJ2-6, with D unresolved. The CDR3 consists of 14 residues. V gave up 4 bases and J gave up 1 base, with 6 bases separating them. The germline V gene has CDR1 SGHNT and CDR2 YYREEE (reference sequence). The CDR3 DNA follows: TGTGCCAGCAGCGCCCCGTCTGGGGCCAACGTCCTGACTTTC. The encoded protein is CASSAPSGANVLTF.

V is TRBV11-2 and J is TRBJ2-7, with D perhaps TRBD1 (7 bases). Trimming cost V 8 bases and J 3 bases, with 14 bases left between them. The V gene's germline CDR1 is SGHAT and CDR2 FQNNGV. This CDR3 contains 13 residues. CDR3 protein: CASGPRGDYEQYF. The CDR3 DNA reads as TGTGCCAGCGGCCCCAGGGGGGACTACGAGCAGTACTTC. The full variable domain, in which reference TRBV11-2 and TRBJ2-7 provide the parts outside the CDR3, is EAGVAQSPRYKIIEKRQSVAFWCNPISGHATLYWYQQILGQGPKLLIQFQNNGVVDDSQLPKDRFSAERLKGVDSTLKIQPAKLEDSAVYLCASGPRGDYEQYFGPGTRLTVT.